This TCR beta chain was sequenced for a study of blood T cells in healthy people across ages. CDR1 is SGHRS and CDR2 is YFSETQ in the germline V gene. The CDR3 is 18 amino acids. Trimming stripped 2 bases from V and 2 bases from J, with 21 bases between. Healthy Caucasians from Russia aged about 6 to 95 served as donors. Extractions gave at least 5 micrograms of total RNA per sample. Notes on the study in general: Naive T cell percentage strongly correlated with TCR beta diversity. Diversity estimated from one million T cells was considered an underestimate.

This clonotype has only a few counts. Its antigen remains unidentified. Through a sample-barcoded 5' primer and a J-beta primer mix, a second PCR was run for roughly 7 to 12 cycles. MiXCR, applied by TCRdb to the 5' RACE reads, yields one record per CDR3 protein. The sample includes 1.6 million or so distinct CDR3 sequences, roughly 32% of them seen just once. The chain carries TRBV5-1 and TRBJ2-3, with D possibly being TRBD1 (6 bases). The sequence was obtained from a woman in her 30s in good health. Sequencing was carried out using blood. The CDR3 protein is CASSLLPSVGGTTDTQYF. The CDR3 DNA follows: TGCGCCAGCAGCTTATTGCCTAGTGTAGGGGGAACCACAGATACGCAGTATTTT.